Listed below are T cell receptor beta chains from one sample, sequenced in a study of blood T cell repertoires in COVID-19. Clones were sequenced by immunoSEQ multiplex PCR, and TCRdb holds only the in-frame ones, with some missing. The table has 150,000 to 200,000 clones, about 86% seen once. Sequenced material: peripheral blood. Source of these receptors: a man aged 18-30 years with acute or convalescent COVID-19. Both conserved end residues are part of each CDR3. The D gene is left open where the match is weak. Clone size is stated in some rows and not others, as once, few, many or a class when expanded.

NA | TRBJ1-2 | NA | TRBV30 | 13 | CAWRAERNYGYTF | TGTGCCTGGAGGGCGGAACGGAACTATGGCTACACCTTC
NA | TRBJ1-1 | NA | TRBV19 | 14 | CASSIAGGITEAFF | TGTGCCAGTAGTATAGCCGGCGGGATCACTGAAGCTTTCTTT
TRBD1 | TRBJ1-5 | few | TRBV6-5 | 12 | CASRQGNQPQHF | TGTGCCAGTCGACAGGGAAATCAGCCCCAGCATTTT
TRBD1 | TRBJ1-6 | few | TRBV19 | 15 | CATTPRGQSNSPLHF | TGTGCCACTACCCCGCGGGGACAGAGTAATTCACCCCTCCACTTT
NA | TRBJ1-6 | NA | TRBV13 | 18 | CASSLVGGRGFLDSPLHF | TGTGCCAGCAGCTTAGTAGGTGGAAGGGGATTCTTGGATTCACCCCTCCACTTT
NA | TRBJ1-2 | NA | TRBV28 | 13 | CASAVVHNYGYTF | TGTGCCAGCGCTGTTGTACATAACTATGGCTACACCTTC
NA | TRBJ2-1 | NA | TRBV6-5 | 15 | CASSYGAGKTNEQFF | TGTGCCAGCAGTTACGGGGCAGGGAAAACGAATGAGCAGTTCTTC
NA | TRBJ1-2 | few | TRBV3-1/TRBV3-2 | 13 | CASSLQVHYGYTF | TGTGCCAGCAGCCTACAGGTTCACTATGGCTACACCTTC
NA | TRBJ1-1 | few | TRBV5-6 | 12 | CASSLLRTEAFF | TGTGCCAGCAGCTTGCTCCGCACTGAAGCTTTCTTT
NA | TRBJ1-2 | NA | TRBV10-1 | 13 | CASSESQGYGYTF | TGCGCCAGCAGTGAGTCCCAGGGTTACGGCTACACCTTC
NA | TRBJ2-4 | NA | TRBV12-1 | 16 | CASSFAPPGQGNIQYF | TGTGCCAGCAGCTTTGCTCCACCGGGACAGGGGAACATTCAGTACTTC
NA | TRBJ1-5 | NA | TRBV6-5 | 14 | CASSLTGGQQPQHF | TGTGCCAGCAGTCTGACAGGTGGGCAACAGCCCCAGCATTTT
NA | TRBJ2-7 | NA | TRBV18 | 12 | CASSLGVYEQYF | TGTGCCAGCTCACTAGGGGTGTACGAGCAGTACTTC
NA | TRBJ2-7 | NA | TRBV29-1 | 13 | CSVRRGSSYEQYF | TGCAGCGTTCGAAGGGGCTCCTCCTACGAGCAGTACTTC
NA | TRBJ1-3 | NA | TRBV24-1 | 13 | CATGAANGNTIYF | TGTGCCACCGGGGCGGCTAACGGAAACACCATATATTTT
NA | TRBJ2-3 | medium-sized | TRBV6-4 | 16 | CASSDEARGSTDTQYF | TGTGCCAGCAGTGACGAAGCGCGGGGCTCCACAGATACGCAGTATTTT
TRBD1 | TRBJ1-1 | NA | TRBV29-1 | 14 | CSVIPDRVNTEAFF | TGCAGCGTGATCCCGGACAGGGTGAACACTGAAGCTTTCTTT
NA | TRBJ2-1 | once | TRBV24-1 | 13 | CATSDFWPHEQFF | TGTGCCACCAGTGATTTCTGGCCCCATGAGCAGTTCTTC
TRBD1 | TRBJ2-1 | NA | TRBV24-1 | 14 | CATSEDRGGNEQFF | TGTGCCACCAGTGAAGACAGGGGTGGCAATGAGCAGTTCTTC
NA | TRBJ2-7 | NA | TRBV5-1 | 14 | CASSQDFFSYEQYF | TGCGCCAGCAGTCAGGACTTTTTCTCCTACGAGCAGTACTTC
NA | TRBJ1-2 | NA | TRBV14 | 15 | CASSQVQGINYGYTF | TGTGCCAGCAGCCAAGTGCAGGGAATTAACTATGGCTACACCTTC
TRBD2 | TRBJ2-1 | NA | TRBV28 | 16 | CASSLQSGGNYNEQFF | TGTGCCAGCAGTTTGCAGAGCGGGGGAAACTACAATGAGCAGTTCTTC
NA | TRBJ1-4 | NA | TRBV5-1 | 12 | CASSPGGEKLFF | TGCGCCAGCAGCCCCGGGGGGGAAAAACTGTTTTTT
NA | TRBJ2-3 | NA | TRBV5-1 | 19 | CASSWAGQTAQLGTDTQYF | TGCGCCAGCAGCTGGGCGGGACAGACCGCACAGTTAGGCACAGATACGCAGTATTTT
TRBD2 | TRBJ2-1 | once | TRBV18 | 16 | CASSLLAGGPGDEQFF | TGTGCCAGCTCCCTCTTAGCGGGGGGGCCAGGTGATGAGCAGTTCTTC
NA | TRBJ1-4 | NA | TRBV4-1 | 21 | CASSQIVVSGMARATNEKLFF | TGCGCCAGCAGCCAAATAGTCGTGTCGGGGATGGCCCGCGCAACTAATGAAAAACTGTTTTTT
TRBD1 | TRBJ2-5 | NA | TRBV11-2 | 16 | CASSLVGQGGSETQYF | TGTGCCAGCAGCTTAGTAGGACAGGGCGGTTCGGAGACCCAGTACTTC
NA | TRBJ1-6 | NA | TRBV7-8 | 14 | CASQRQGLNSPLHF | TGTGCCAGCCAACGTCAGGGGTTAAATTCACCCCTCCACTTT
TRBD2 | TRBJ2-5 | NA | TRBV2 | 14 | CASKRASGEETQYF | TGTGCCAGCAAAAGGGCTAGCGGGGAAGAGACCCAGTACTTC
NA | TRBJ2-1 | NA | TRBV30 | 13 | CAGSHRDNLEQFF | TGTGCCGGAAGCCACAGGGATAATTTGGAGCAGTTCTTC
TRBD1 | TRBJ1-2 | NA | TRBV30 | 15 | CAWSDTTGGVYGYTF | TGTGCCTGGAGCGATACTACAGGGGGCGTCTATGGCTACACCTTC
TRBD1 | TRBJ2-3 | once | TRBV7-6 | 15 | CASSRDRGGTDTQYF | TGTGCCAGCAGCCGGGACAGGGGAGGCACAGATACGCAGTATTTT
NA | TRBJ1-1 | NA | TRBV7-9 | 14 | CASRQGSGDTEAFF | TGTGCCAGCAGGCAGGGTTCTGGGGACACTGAAGCTTTCTTT
NA | TRBJ1-6 | NA | TRBV19 | 15 | CASSIGRQHDSPLHF | TGTGCCAGTAGTATCGGCCGACAGCACGATTCACCCCTCCACTTT
NA | TRBJ1-1 | NA | TRBV5-1 | 14 | CASSTGHPNTEAFF | TGCGCCAGCAGCACGGGACACCCGAACACTGAAGCTTTCTTT
NA | TRBJ1-1 | NA | TRBV5-1 | 16 | CASSLASRGQNTEAFF | TGCGCCAGCAGCTTGGCTTCTAGGGGCCAGAACACTGAAGCTTTCTTT
NA | TRBJ2-2 | NA | TRBV29-1 | 15 | CSVEKPGLNTGELFF | TGCAGCGTTGAAAAGCCAGGGCTTAACACCGGGGAGCTGTTTTTT
TRBD1 | TRBJ2-7 | NA | TRBV3-1/TRBV3-2 | 15 | CASSQAGQGAHEQYF | TGTGCCAGCAGCCAAGCCGGACAGGGGGCCCACGAGCAGTACTTC
TRBD1 | TRBJ2-5 | NA | TRBV7-3 | 15 | CASSRNRGPQETQYF | TGTGCCAGCAGCCGAAACAGGGGGCCCCAAGAGACCCAGTACTTC
TRBD1 | TRBJ1-2 | NA | TRBV28 | 13 | CASSGTGLYGYTF | TGTGCCAGCTCCGGGACAGGACTCTATGGCTACACCTTC
TRBD2 | TRBJ2-3 | NA | TRBV24-1 | 19 | CATSDPLIRGSGGADTQYF | TGTGCCACCAGTGATCCCTTGATCCGGGGTAGCGGGGGGGCGGATACGCAGTATTTT
NA | TRBJ2-7 | NA | TRBV18 | 16 | CASSPSTGRTGNEQYF | TGTGCCAGCTCACCCTCTACGGGGAGAACTGGAAACGAGCAGTACTTC
NA | TRBJ2-3 | NA | TRBV7-2 | 14 | CASSLGLPTDTQYF | TGTGCCAGCAGCCTAGGACTACCCACAGATACGCAGTATTTT
NA | TRBJ2-5 | NA | TRBV24-1 | 15 | CATSENSLGGETQYF | TGTGCCACCAGTGAGAACTCCCTAGGGGGAGAGACCCAGTACTTC
TRBD2 | TRBJ2-5 | NA | TRBV5-1 | 16 | CASSLGTSGNQETQYF | TGCGCCAGCAGCTTGGGAACTAGCGGGAACCAAGAGACCCAGTACTTC
TRBD1 | TRBJ2-5 | once | TRBV25-1 | 16 | CASIQGQGELQETQYF | TGTGCCAGCATCCAAGGGCAGGGGGAGCTCCAAGAGACCCAGTACTTC
NA | TRBJ1-1 | NA | TRBV7-3 | 14 | CASSLSSTNTEAFF | TGTGCCAGCAGCTTATCAAGCACGAACACTGAAGCTTTCTTT
TRBD1 | TRBJ1-1 | NA | TRBV11-2 | 13 | CASSLAGGTEAFF | TGTGCCAGCAGCTTAGCAGGGGGGACTGAAGCTTTCTTT
TRBD1 | TRBJ1-6 | NA | TRBV28 | 15 | CASSRTGGLGSPLHF | TGTGCCAGCAGTCGGACAGGGGGTTTAGGGTCACCCCTCCACTTT
NA | TRBJ2-2 | NA | TRBV9 | 16 | CASSDPGGLNTGELFF | TGTGCCAGCAGCGACCCGGGGGGCCTGAACACCGGGGAGCTGTTTTTT
TRBD1 | TRBJ2-3 | NA | TRBV6-4 | 15 | CASSYRGGSTDTQYF | TGTGCCAGCAGTTACAGGGGCGGAAGCACAGATACGCAGTATTTT
TRBD1 | TRBJ1-1 | NA | TRBV28 | 14 | CASCGTVMNTEAFF | TGTGCCAGCTGTGGGACAGTGATGAACACTGAAGCTTTCTTT
NA | TRBJ1-5 | NA | TRBV4-1 | 17 | CASSQVDGRVSNQPQHF | TGCGCCAGCAGCCAAGTTGATGGTCGAGTTAGCAATCAGCCCCAGCATTTT